Listed here are 15 T cell receptor beta chains from one sample, sequenced in a study of spatial heterogeneity in lung cancer. Via MiXCR, TCRdb re-called the 5' RACE reads, giving one row per CDR3 protein. The repertoire has tens of thousands of distinct CDR3 sequences, approximately 12% of them found once; the top ten carry 7.2%. As to time point: sample taken at primary tumor resection. Tumor, nontumor lung or frozen PBMC supplied whole RNA, sequenced without sorting. Sequencing used PBMCs, obtained at surgery. These receptors came from a male donor with early-stage non-small cell lung cancer.

V usage is TRBV3-1 and J usage is TRBJ2-3; 13 bases align to TRBD2. The length of the CDR3 is 18 residues. CDR1 is LGHDT and CDR2 is YNNKEL in the germline V gene (reference sequence). V shed 3 bases and J 4 bases; nucleotides not matched to a gene: 10. CDR3 protein: CASSQVPTSGRAADTQYF. The CDR3, as DNA: TGTGCCAGCAGCCAGGTGCCAACTAGCGGGAGGGCGGCAGATACGCAGTATTTT.

This clonotype has at least ten counts. The chain employs TRBV7-2 and TRBJ1-1; no reliable D call. Trimming pared 6 bases from V and 0 bases from J, leaving 8 bases between. Germline-derived CDR1 and CDR2 are SGHTA and FQGNSA. The CDR3 is 13 residues long. The CDR3 sequence: CASSLQMNTEAFF. CDR3 DNA: TGTGCCAGCAGTCTTCAGATGAACACTGAAGCTTTCTTT.

This chain links TRBV30 with TRBJ1-2; no clear D. The germline V and J ends were trimmed by 5 bases and 8 bases, with 18 bases remaining between them. The CDR3 runs to 13 residues. From germline, CDR1 is GTSNPN and CDR2 SVGIG (reference sequence). The CDR3 nucleotides are TGTGCCTGGGCCACGAACGCGGGTAAAGGCTACACCTTC. It encodes CAWATNAGKGYTF.

This clonotype was seen a few times. The chain recombines TRBV28 with TRBJ1-2; D not certain. The CDR3 has 17 residues. Trimming removed 5 bases at V and 8 bases at J, with 27 bases between. The germline CDR1 and CDR2 sequences are MDHEN and SYDVKM. Written as DNA, the CDR3 is TGTGCCAGCAGTGTTACTTATTGGGTCACTAGTGTTTACGGCTACACCTTC. Protein: CASSVTYWVTSVYGYTF.

This clonotype was observed many times. CDR3 bases: TGTGCCAGCAGTTACTCGACGGTATCGGACGAGCAGTACTTC. This gives the protein CASSYSTVSDEQYF. The gene calls are TRBV6-6 and TRBJ2-7; D uncertain. CDR1 is MNHNY and CDR2 is SVGAGI in the germline V gene (reference sequence). The germline V and J ends were trimmed by 0 bases and 5 bases, with 11 bases remaining between them. The CDR3 is 14 residues long.

This clonotype was seen a few times. The V call is TRBV12-3 or TRBV12-4, the J call TRBJ1-1, with 7 bases matching TRBD1. V lost 2 bases, J lost 1 base, and 4 bases stayed unmatched. CDR3 size: 15 residues. The CDR3 protein is CASSLQQGGNTEAFF. CDR3 DNA: TGTGCCAGCAGTTTACAGCAGGGGGGGAACACTGAAGCTTTCTTT.

This clonotype has more than one count but fewer than ten. V is TRBV7-8 and J is TRBJ2-7; D is tentatively TRBD1 or TRBD2 (5 bases each). This CDR3 region has 18 residues. CDR1 is SGHVS, CDR2 FQNEAQ, per germline. Trimming cost V 3 bases and J 2 bases, with 23 bases left between them. The CDR3 sequence is CASSFRIFAWMGPYEQYF. The CDR3 DNA reads as TGTGCCAGCAGCTTTCGAATCTTTGCTTGGATGGGACCCTACGAGCAGTACTTC.

J is TRBJ2-7 and V is TRBV6-2 or TRBV6-3; a weak D match, TRBD2 (5 bases). V lost 0 bases and J 7 bases, leaving 16 bases between the germline ends. Germline loops: CDR1 MNHEY, CDR2 SVGEGT. There are 15 residues in the CDR3. The CDR3 nucleotides are TGTGCCAGCAGTTACTCTTGGGCCACCCGAGGGGAGCAGTACTTC. Protein product: CASSYSWATRGEQYF.

The chain is built from TRBV9 and TRBJ2-1; 9 bases are shared with TRBD2. This CDR3 region has 16 residues. Germline V gives CDR1 SGDLS, CDR2 YYNGEE. The V gene end was trimmed by 3 bases and the J gene end by 5 bases; junction bases not matched to a gene: 9. Written as DNA, the CDR3 is TGTGCCAGCAGCGATAAGGTAGCGGGGGAAAACAATGAGCAGTTCTTC. Protein product: CASSDKVAGENNEQFF.

The gene calls are TRBV7-6 and TRBJ2-1; a weak D match, TRBD2 (6 bases). Germline V gene lookup returns CDR1 SGHVS and CDR2 FNYEAQ. V lost 1 base and J 4 bases, leaving 11 bases between the germline ends. The CDR3 is 15 amino acids. CDR3 residues: CASSLGGVWYNEQFF. The DNA of the CDR3 is TGTGCCAGCAGCTTAGGCGGGGTTTGGTACAATGAGCAGTTCTTC. Full variable domain (missing parts from reference TRBV7-6 and TRBJ2-1): GAGVSQSPRYKVTKRGQDVALRCDPISGHVSLYWYRQALGQGPEFLTYFNYEAQQDKSGLPNDRFSAERPEGSISTLTIQRTEQRDSAMYRCASSLGGVWYNEQFFGPGTRLTVL.

V is TRBV27 and J is TRBJ2-3; D remains unclear. Germline V CDR1 and CDR2: MNHEY, SMNVEV (reference sequence). The V end lost 3 bases, the J end lost 8 bases, and 9 bases lay between the germline ends. The CDR3 length is 12 residues. The CDR3 DNA is TGTGCCAGCAGTTTTAGTTTCGGTACGCAGTATTTT. Its translation is CASSFSFGTQYF.

This clonotype was seen many times. The V gene is TRBV2, the J gene TRBJ2-1, with 7 bases aligning to TRBD1. Trimming took 6 bases from V and 5 from J; bases not matched to a gene: 13. The V gene's germline CDR1 is SNHLY and CDR2 FYNNEI. This CDR3 spans 16 amino acids. CDR3 sequence: CASSPRVTGRDNEQFF. CDR3 sequence (DNA): TGTGCCAGCAGCCCCCGGGTGACAGGGAGAGACAATGAGCAGTTCTTC.

The V gene is TRBV3-1, the J gene TRBJ2-5; 9 positions match TRBD1. This CDR3 is 14 amino acids long. CDR1 LGHDT and CDR2 YNNKEL come from the germline V gene (reference sequence). Trimming removed 4 bases from V and 4 bases from J; junction bases left unmatched: 4. The CDR3 region is CASSPRTGVETQYF. The CDR3 DNA follows: TGTGCCAGCAGCCCCCGGACAGGGGTAGAGACCCAGTACTTC.

The chain couples TRBV20-1 to TRBJ1-1; D perhaps matches TRBD1 (5 bases). The CDR3 runs 15 residues. The ends were cut back, 3 bases at V and 2 bases at J, with 16 bases in the middle. Germline V gives CDR1 DFQATT, CDR2 SNEGSKA (reference sequence). The CDR3 protein is CSASPPWGSNTEAFF. CDR3 bases: TGCAGTGCTAGCCCTCCCTGGGGCAGTAACACTGAAGCTTTCTTT.

The chain combines TRBV30 with TRBJ1-5; no reliable D call. The germline CDR1 and CDR2 sequences are GTSNPN and SVGIG (reference sequence). The ends were cut back, 2 bases at V and 7 bases at J, with 12 bases in the middle. The CDR3 has 13 amino acids. DNA of the CDR3: TGTGCCTGGAGTTTGGCTCTGGGGCAGCCCCAGCATTTT. Amino acids: CAWSLALGQPQHF.